The rows below give T cell receptor beta chains drawn from one sample of a study of shared clonotypes between healthy human individuals. The data were produced by immunoSEQ multiplex PCR, yet TCRdb's version contains in-frame clones alone and is incomplete. This sample has fewer than 700,000 clones; 85% to 95% occur once, and the top ten carry 0.095% to 0.14%. Sequencing was performed on naive CD8+ T cells sorted from blood. The origin of the receptors is a woman in her 30s in good health. The CDR3 runs from the conserved cysteine through the conserved F or W. Fields, in order: V gene, J gene, D gene, clone size, CDR3 DNA, CDR3 protein. A D gene is named only where the DNA matches it firmly. Clone size is given for some rows only: seen once, a few or many times, or a class if the clone is expanded.

TRBV27,TRBJ2-7,TRBD2,-,TGTGCCAGCAGTATGGGACTAATGTCCTACGAGCAGTACTTC,CASSMGLMSYEQYF
TRBV28,TRBJ2-7,-,-,TGTGCCAGCAGCGACACCGGGACAAAGGTCTACGAGCAGTACTTC,CASSDTGTKVYEQYF
TRBV29-1,TRBJ2-7,-,-,TGCAGCGTGGGGCGACAGAACGAGCAGTACTTC,CSVGRQNEQYF
TRBV2,TRBJ2-1,-,-,TGTGCCAGCAGTGAACGTGGTGGGGATGAGCAGTTCTTC,CASSERGGDEQFF
TRBV27,TRBJ2-2,-,-,TGTGCCAGCAGTTTATCGATAAACACCGGGGAGCTGTTTTTT,CASSLSINTGELFF
TRBV19,TRBJ2-7,-,-,TGTGCCAGTAGTATAGATTCCGACCTAGTAACCTACGAGCAGTACTTC,CASSIDSDLVTYEQYF
TRBV5-1,TRBJ2-1,-,-,TGCGCCAGCAGCGGGGACTACAATGAGCAGTTCTTC,CASSGDYNEQFF
TRBV27,TRBJ2-1,-,-,TGTGCCAGCAGAACTGGACTGTTCAATGAGCAGTTCTTC,CASRTGLFNEQFF
TRBV5-4,TRBJ1-1,-,-,TGTGCCAGCATCGGCGGCACGACTGAAGCTTTCTTT,CASIGGTTEAFF
TRBV6-6,TRBJ1-3,-,-,TGTGCCAGCAGTTCATACAGGGAATCTGGAAACACCATATATTTT,CASSSYRESGNTIYF
TRBV28,TRBJ2-7,-,-,TGTGCCAGCAGTTTAGTGGGGCACTCCTACGAGCAGTACTTC,CASSLVGHSYEQYF
TRBV27,TRBJ2-7,-,-,TGTGCCAGCAGTTTAAAAGGCGGAGGGCCCCCCCCCGGATACGAGCAGTACTTC,CASSLKGGGPPPGYEQYF
TRBV5-6,TRBJ2-1,TRBD1,-,TGTGCCAGCAGCTTGGAAGCTTGGCAGGGGGCCAATGAGCAGTTCTTC,CASSLEAWQGANEQFF
TRBV30,TRBJ2-3,-,-,TGTGCCTGGAGTGACGGTGCGGGAGATACGCAGTATTTT,CAWSDGAGDTQYF
TRBV7-6,TRBJ2-1,-,-,TGTGCCAGCAGCTTAGGCGGTTCCGACTATTACAATGAGCAGTTCTTC,CASSLGGSDYYNEQFF
TRBV28,TRBJ1-1,-,-,TGTGCCAGCACAGTTTACGTGGGCGCAAACACTGAAGCTTTCTTT,CASTVYVGANTEAFF
TRBV7-9,TRBJ2-7,-,-,TGTGCCAGCAGCTTAGCAGTCAGCGGTGACGAGCAGTACTTC,CASSLAVSGDEQYF
TRBV7-9,TRBJ1-1,-,once,TGTGCCAGCAGCTCCTCCGCACCTGAAGCTTTCTTT,CASSSSAPEAFF
TRBV27,TRBJ2-7,-,-,TGTGCCAGCAGTTTACAGGGTCATCTGTACGAGCAGTACTTC,CASSLQGHLYEQYF
TRBV29-1,TRBJ1-2,TRBD1,once,TGCAGCGTTGAAGATCGCGACAGGGATGGCGGCTACACCTTC,CSVEDRDRDGGYTF
TRBV27,TRBJ2-7,TRBD1,-,TGTGCCAGCAGTCTAGCCCCCGGGACAGGGGCCTACGAGCAGTACTTC,CASSLAPGTGAYEQYF
TRBV27,TRBJ2-3,-,once,TGTGCCAGCAGTCTCTACGGGGGCACAGATACGCAGTATTTT,CASSLYGGTDTQYF
TRBV28,TRBJ2-1,TRBD2,-,TGTGCCAGCAGCCTCCCCACTAGCGACTACAATGAGCAGTTCTTC,CASSLPTSDYNEQFF